Included here is one T cell receptor (beta chain) sequence, with context. The sample originates from a study of blood T cell repertoires in COVID-19. About the study: COVID-19 samples from acute and convalescent phases originated in the United States, Italy and Spain. Nucleic acid was either cDNA or gDNA, and it came from T cells, B-cell-depleted T cells, or PBMCs.

This CDR3 contains 13 residues. V was clipped by 5 bases and J by 5 bases, with 12 bases between them. Germline lookup yields CDR1 MNHEY and CDR2 SVGAGI. Original methodology: Amplification of reference gene primers provided the estimated nucleated cell counts. Method: immunoSEQ multiplex PCR; TCRdb's copy keeps in-frame clones and lacks some. D and trimming come from the DNA, and the V and J calls and clone size come from that table. This sample yields some 200,000 clones, of which about 80% are seen a single time; approximately 6.9% belongs to the top ten. The sequenced sample consisted of peripheral blood. The chain carries TRBV6-5 and TRBJ1-1; tentatively, D is TRBD1 (6 bases). The clonotype was recovered from a human donor with acute or convalescent COVID-19. The donor label of this sample is uncertain. DNA for the CDR3: TGTGCCAGCAGTCTCAGGGGCTCAACTGAAGCTTTCTTT. Protein product: CASSLRGSTEAFF.